Below, one T cell receptor (beta chain) is given with its context. This clonotype was recorded a few times. Its binding antigen is unknown. No much larger clone exists at a distance of one base, and base qualities are not known. The time point label on this specimen signifies: newly diagnosed GD, antithyroid drugs for less than 3 months. For both TCR sequencing and RNA sequencing, RNA was extracted from PBMCs using TRIzol. The diagnosis of Graves' disease followed American Thyroid Association guidelines. Patients were recruited from an endocrinology department in Xi'an, China. From each patient, about 9.7 milliliters of peripheral blood was collected into an EDTA anticoagulant tube. Ficoll Paque Plus density gradient separation was used to isolate PBMCs, and no additional T cell sorting was done. An Agilent 2100 Bioanalyzer and agarose gel were used to check RNA quality, and a NanoDrop 2000 was used to measure RNA concentration.

The CDR3 sequence holds 14 residues, the cysteine and phenylalanine included. Only the CDR3 region is kept as DNA, spanning 42 bases read in frame from base 1. Looking up the germline V gene yields CDR1 SNHLY and CDR2 FYNNEI. V lost 3 bases and J lost 7 bases, and the count of bases not matched to a germline gene is 7. Libraries were built with multiplex PCR. TCRdb lists the instrument as Illumina HiSeq 4000. iRepertoire HTBI primers and Arm-PCR amplification of CDR3 regions were used to construct TCR beta libraries. PCR products were gel purified before sequencing. As for the authors' bioinformatics: Across samples, some 62 TRBV and 13 to 15 TRBJ segments were identified and used for gene usage analysis of CDR3 amino acid clonotypes. COPE and FqMerger were used to merge the filtered high-quality paired reads into contigs. BLAST was used to align contigs to IMGT TRBV, TRBD and TRBJ reference genes, and CDR3 was defined according to IMGT. Any clonotype with a frequency above 0.1% was classified as a highly expanded clone. Shannon entropy was used to measure repertoire diversity, and the Gini coefficient was used to measure V-J evenness. A clonotype was considered public if more than one individual shared it. TCRdb handled the public reads itself, with Q25 trimming in fastp and clone calling in MiXCR, and kept productive beta chains. CDR3 protein duplicates are merged, each entry listing the most common genes and DNA. TCRdb's processing, not the authors', yielded these V and J calls. This sample has about 470,000 distinct CDR3 sequences in its table, and under 15% of those were observed once. Roughly a sixth of the sample comes from the top ten.

The source of the sample is a study of regulatory T cells in long-lasting Graves disease (dated by TCRdb to 2020 to 2023). In terms of the full investigation: Patients with newly diagnosed Graves' disease had been on antithyroid drugs for under 3 months. Peripheral blood TCR sequencing and RNA sequencing compared persistent Graves' disease patients with newly diagnosed Graves' disease patients. The study was conducted in China and was registered as a clinical trial. A total of roughly 35 samples underwent TCR sequencing: about 13 from persistent and around 20 from newly diagnosed Graves' disease patients.

The paper's findings and limits, for the study overall: Compared with newly diagnosed patients, patients with persistent Graves' disease had lower TCR Shannon entropy and fewer highly expanded clones, which suggests clonal expansion. The authors acknowledged the small sample size as a limitation that may reduce accuracy. Sequencing and analysis were restricted to the TCR beta chain. Peripheral blood alone was examined, since thyroid tissue, which constituted the primary lesion, could not be accessed. Persistent disease showed preferential use of TRBV28, TRBJ1-2 and TRBJ2-5, whereas newly diagnosed disease favored TRBV20-1 and TRBJ2-1. A larger number of public clonotypes was shared among persistent patients (2,741) than among newly diagnosed patients (around 890).

The data also belong to a second study, concerning T cells in Graves' hyperthyroidism and ophthalmopathy. That second report states: Stable Graves' hyperthyroidism was defined as the absence of progression to ophthalmopathy over 18 months of follow-up. Hyperthyroidism patients were newly diagnosed, had a disease duration of under 2 months, and were aged 18 to 65 years. The study excluded patients with uncontrolled infections, other autoimmune diseases, pregnancy or lactation. Diagnoses were established on the basis of clinical symptoms, serum thyroxine and TRAb, thyroid ultrasound, and orbital computed tomography. The TCR CDR3 was subjected to a first round of RT-PCR using the HTBI primer set and the Qiagen OneStep RT-PCR kit. Blood samples also contained most of the expanded thyroid clonotypes (frequency above 0.001), which suggests that blood repertoires may reflect thyroid immune responses. In cross-validation, a model built on a 13 V-J signature told ophthalmopathy apart from stable hyperthyroidism with approximately 90% sensitivity and about 81% specificity, and in testing the same model reached 80%/75%. During validation, the model predicted progression to ophthalmopathy a median of approximately six months ahead of onset, with roughly 65% sensitivity and 72% to 80% specificity. A discovery cohort of about 96 patients, about 40 with Graves' ophthalmopathy and about 60 with stable Graves' hyperthyroidism, was used to find distinguishing TCR V-J signatures. An independent validation cohort of about 19 hyperthyroidism patients and 15 or so patients who later progressed to ophthalmopathy tested prospective prediction of ophthalmopathy. The approximately 100 discovery patients were divided at random into training and test sets in a 7:3 ratio. The study also compared thyroid tissue and blood T-cell repertoires from more than five Graves' hyperthyroidism patients. After sampling, hyperthyroidism patients received methimazole starting at 30 mg daily, and ophthalmopathy patients received high-dose intravenous methylprednisolone. Libraries were constructed in a second round of multiplex PCR, after which size selection and purification were performed. The libraries were sequenced on an Illumina HiSeq2000 using paired-end 100 bp reads. Raw data were processed with SOAPnuke, discarding reads with adapters, uncalled bases, mean Phred below 15, or no exact constant-primer or identifier match. COPE v1.2.5 was used to merge high-quality paired reads, and clonotypes were defined as unique nucleotide sequences. MiTCR v1.1 was used to align clonotypes to the IMGT TRBV, TRBD and TRBJ reference segments. Analysis was restricted to V-J combinations with a frequency above 0.0001, which covered roughly 99% of repertoires. The TCS score was defined as F50 (clonal expansion) divided by E x V (chaos), with BLOSUM62-based TCRdist calculated between CDR3 peptides within each V-J. Welch's t-statistics and random forest reduced 450 to 600 V-J features to fewer than 15, which were used in a naive Bayes classifier (R e1071). Sample size was not statistically predetermined, and blinding of investigators to group allocation was not performed. According to the paper, TCR Vbeta CDR3 sequencing was carried out on 135 peripheral blood samples, which came from under 50 ophthalmopathy, 75 or so hyperthyroidism and around 17 progressor patients.

The specimen was peripheral blood mononuclear cells (PBMCs), collected at new diagnosis, from a patient treated with antithyroid drugs. The V and J segments used are TRBV2 and TRBJ1-1, with TRBD1 identical over 8 junction bases. The sequence came from a woman aged 30 to 39 with Graves disease. Donor details come from another sample of the same person, matched by shared clones. The CDR3 region: CASSDQGAGYEAFF. The nucleotide sequence reads TGTGCCAGCAGTGACCAGGGGGCTGGATATGAAGCTTTCTTT.